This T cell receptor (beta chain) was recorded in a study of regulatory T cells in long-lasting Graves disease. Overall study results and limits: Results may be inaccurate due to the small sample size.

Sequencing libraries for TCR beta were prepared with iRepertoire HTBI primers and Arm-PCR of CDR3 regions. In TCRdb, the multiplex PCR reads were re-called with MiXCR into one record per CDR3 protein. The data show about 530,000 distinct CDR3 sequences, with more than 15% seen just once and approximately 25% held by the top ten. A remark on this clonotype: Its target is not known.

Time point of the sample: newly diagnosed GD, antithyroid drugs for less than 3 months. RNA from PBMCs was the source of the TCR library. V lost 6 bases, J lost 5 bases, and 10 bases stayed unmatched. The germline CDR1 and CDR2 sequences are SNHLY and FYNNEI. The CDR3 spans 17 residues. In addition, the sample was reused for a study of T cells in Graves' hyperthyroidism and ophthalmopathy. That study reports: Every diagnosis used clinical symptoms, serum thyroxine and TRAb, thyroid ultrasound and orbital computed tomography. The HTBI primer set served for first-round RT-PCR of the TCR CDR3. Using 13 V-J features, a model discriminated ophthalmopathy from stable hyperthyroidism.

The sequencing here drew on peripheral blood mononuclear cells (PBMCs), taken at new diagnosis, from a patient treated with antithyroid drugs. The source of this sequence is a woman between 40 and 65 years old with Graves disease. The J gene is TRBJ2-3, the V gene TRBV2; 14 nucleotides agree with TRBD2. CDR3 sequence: CASRSPRLAGGRDTQYF. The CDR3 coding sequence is TGTGCCAGCAGGTCCCCCCGACTAGCGGGGGGGCGAGATACGCAGTATTTT.